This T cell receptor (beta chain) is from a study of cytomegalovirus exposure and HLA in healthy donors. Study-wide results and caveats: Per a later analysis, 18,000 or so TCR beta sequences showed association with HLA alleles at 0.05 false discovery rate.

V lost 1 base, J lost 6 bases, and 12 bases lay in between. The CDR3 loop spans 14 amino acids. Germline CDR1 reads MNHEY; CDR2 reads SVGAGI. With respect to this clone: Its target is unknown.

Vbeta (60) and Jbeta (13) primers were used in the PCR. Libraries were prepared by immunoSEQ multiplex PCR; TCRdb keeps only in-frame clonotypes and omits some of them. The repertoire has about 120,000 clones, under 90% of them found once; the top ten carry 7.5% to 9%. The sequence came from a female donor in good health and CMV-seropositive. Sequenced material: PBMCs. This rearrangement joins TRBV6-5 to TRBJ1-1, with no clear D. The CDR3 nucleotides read TGTGCCAGCAGTTACTATGACACAGCCCCTGAAGCTTTCTTT. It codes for CASSYYDTAPEAFF.